What follows are 27 T cell receptor beta chains derived from one specimen sequenced in a study of shared clonotypes between healthy human individuals (dated by TCRdb to 2020 to 2022). Library prep was done by the immunoSEQ multiplex PCR assay. The source is immuneACCESS, and TCRdb retained only in-frame sequences with V and J called. Part of the clones is not carried over; for the studies checked, unresolved V genes explain less than half of this, and the remainder is unexplained. Counted in this sample were 2 million or so clones; 90% to 95% of them appeared once. Approximately 0.13% of the sample rests with the top ten. Sequenced: naive CD4+ T cells sorted from blood. Explained via the paper, the cell subset or site label denotes: CD45RA+ positively selected. Every receptor here comes from a man aged 18 to 30 in good health.

J is TRBJ1-3 and V is TRBV11-2; D is unclear. CDR1 is SGHAT, CDR2 FQNNGV, per germline. This CDR3 spans 17 amino acids. V gave up 2 bases and J gave up 0 bases, with 14 bases separating them. The CDR3 nucleotides read TGTGCCAGCAGCTTAAGGACGGGCGGATCCTCTGGAAACACCATATATTTT. Encoded protein: CASSLRTGGSSGNTIYF. Looking up the rest from reference TRBV11-2 and TRBJ1-3 gives the full variable domain: EAGVAQSPRYKIIEKRQSVAFWCNPISGHATLYWYQQILGQGPKLLIQFQNNGVVDDSQLPKDRFSAERLKGVDSTLKIQPAKLEDSAVYLCASSLRTGGSSGNTIYFGEGSWLTVV.

In its sample, this clone was seen once. The chain joins TRBV5-1 to TRBJ2-5; no reliable D call. Germline-derived CDR1 and CDR2 are SGHRS and YFSETQ. CDR3 length: 15 residues. Trimming stripped 0 bases from V and 5 bases from J, with 14 bases between. The CDR3, as DNA: TGCGCCAGCAGCTTGGATAACACTGTTGGGGAGACCCAGTACTTC. Protein product: CASSLDNTVGETQYF.

The chain uses TRBV4-2 and TRBJ2-5, with unresolved D. This CDR3 has 13 amino acids. In germline, CDR1 is LGHNA, CDR2 YNFKEQ. The V end was cut by 1 base, the J end by 2 bases, with 5 bases between. The CDR3 bases are TGTGCCAGCAGCCAAGCGGTACAAGAGACCCAGTACTTC. Translated, it gives CASSQAVQETQYF.

The chain couples TRBV7-9 to TRBJ2-1; D not certain. Trimming removed 5 bases from V and 2 bases from J, with 10 bases in between. This CDR3 has 14 residues. Germline loops: CDR1 SEHNR, CDR2 FQNEAQ (reference sequence). The CDR3 nucleotides are TGTGCCAGCAGCCTACCAGTGGCCTACAATGAGCAGTTCTTC. It encodes CASSLPVAYNEQFF.

CDR3 DNA: TGTGCCATCAGTGTTGGGCAGACGAACACTGAAGCTTTCTTT. Translating gives CAISVGQTNTEAFF. This rearrangement joins TRBV10-3 to TRBJ1-1, with unresolved D. CDR3 length: 14 amino acids. Looked up from germline, CDR1 is ENHRY and CDR2 is SYGVKD. V was clipped by 4 bases and J by 1 base, with 10 bases between them.

V is TRBV19 and J is TRBJ1-1; D might be TRBD1 (5 bases). CDR3 length: 13 residues. Trimming cost V 7 bases and J 1 base, with 10 bases left between them. CDR1 LNHDA and CDR2 SQIVND come from the germline V gene (reference sequence). Here the CDR3 DNA reads TGTGCCAGTACTCTGGGGGGGAACACTGAAGCTTTCTTT. Protein sequence: CASTLGGNTEAFF.

The CDR3 DNA sequence: TGTGCCAGCAGCTGGATAGCGGAGATCTACGAGCAGTACTTC. Encoded protein: CASSWIAEIYEQYF. The V call is TRBV5-5, the J call TRBJ2-7, with D possibly being TRBD2 (6 bases). Trimming took off 3 bases at V and 3 bases at J, with 13 bases between the two ends. CDR1 is SGHKS and CDR2 is YYEKEE in the germline V gene (reference sequence). This CDR3 has 14 residues.

A note on this clone: The sample has other DNA sequences that encode this CDR3 too. The genes are TRBV30 and TRBJ2-3; tentative D call: TRBD1 (5 bases). The CDR3 has 13 residues. Germline V CDR1 and CDR2: GTSNPN, SVGIG (reference sequence). V lost 0 bases, J lost 3 bases, and 7 bases lay in between. DNA of the CDR3: TGTGCCTGGAGTGTACACAGGACAGATACGCAGTATTTT. Translated: CAWSVHRTDTQYF.

This clone was recorded once. V usage is TRBV25-1 and J usage is TRBJ2-7; D may match TRBD1 or TRBD2 (5 bases each). Per germline, CDR1 MGHDK and CDR2 SYGVNS. This CDR3 has 15 amino acids. V lost 2 bases and J lost 2, with 13 bases in between. CDR3 in DNA: TGTGCCAGCAGTGAACCCGGGACCCTTGCCTACGAGCAGTACTTC. Protein: CASSEPGTLAYEQYF.

The chain uses TRBV7-2 and TRBJ1-2, with a tentative D call TRBD1 (6 bases). CDR3 length: 15 amino acids. Germline loops: CDR1 SGHTA, CDR2 FQGNSA. The V end lost 5 bases, the J end lost 5 bases, and 18 bases lay between the germline ends. The CDR3 coding sequence is TGTGCCAGCAGCGCACGGGGCTGGGGGCCATATGGCTACACCTTC. Amino acid sequence: CASSARGWGPYGYTF. Full variable domain (missing parts from reference TRBV7-2 and TRBJ1-2): GAGVSQSPSNKVTEKGKDVELRCDPISGHTALYWYRQSLGQGLEFLIYFQGNSAPDKSGLPSDRFSAERTGGSVSTLTIQRTQQEDSAVYLCASSARGWGPYGYTFGSGTRLTVV.

The chain carries TRBV11-2 and TRBJ2-1; D ambiguous. V lost 5 bases, J lost 8 bases, and 13 bases lay in between. The CDR3 runs 13 residues. The germline CDR1 and CDR2 sequences are SGHAT and FQNNGV. The CDR3 DNA reads TGTGCCAGCAGCACAAATAGTAGGGATGAGCAGTTCTTC. This sequence encodes CASSTNSRDEQFF.

The chain couples TRBV10-3 to TRBJ2-7, with 11 bases aligning to TRBD1. Germline assignment: CDR1 ENHRY and CDR2 SYGVKD. V trimming: 3 bases; J trimming: 2 bases; junction bases outside the gene matches: 3. There are 15 residues in the CDR3. CDR3 in DNA: TGTGCCATCAGTGATCCGGGACAGGGGGCCTACGAGCAGTACTTC. Translating gives CAISDPGQGAYEQYF.

The genes are TRBV19 and TRBJ1-2; the D gene is possibly TRBD1 (6 bases). Deletions cut 6 bases from V and 4 bases from J, with 12 bases between. Germline-derived CDR1 and CDR2 are LNHDA and SQIVND (reference sequence). The CDR3 runs to 13 residues. CDR3 coding DNA: TGTGCCAGTAGATTCACAGGGAGCTATGGCTACACCTTC. As protein: CASRFTGSYGYTF.

The chain recombines TRBV14 with TRBJ1-1, with D perhaps TRBD1 (5 bases). The V end lost 0 bases, the J end lost 1 base, and 9 bases lay between the germline ends. In germline, CDR1 is SGHDN, CDR2 FVKESK. This CDR3 spans 15 amino acids. CDR3 sequence: CASSQEGDPNTEAFF. CDR3 nucleotides: TGTGCCAGCAGCCAAGAGGGGGACCCGAACACTGAAGCTTTCTTT.

The CDR3 is CASGKGNSPLHF. In DNA form, the CDR3 reads TGTGCCAGCGGAAAGGGAAATTCACCCCTCCACTTT. The V gene is TRBV6-5, the J gene TRBJ1-6, with D hard to call. The V end was cut by 8 bases, the J end by 7 bases, with 9 bases between. The CDR3 has 12 residues. The germline CDR1 and CDR2 sequences are MNHEY and SVGAGI.

The chain carries TRBV30 and TRBJ1-4; 7 nucleotides match TRBD1. The CDR3 is 15 amino acids. The germline gives CDR1 GTSNPN, CDR2 SVGIG (reference sequence). Losses at the gene ends were 7 bases for V and 4 bases for J; bases not matched to a gene: 12. The CDR3 here is CASQITGAGNEKLFF. The CDR3 coding sequence is TGTGCCTCCCAAATTACAGGGGCCGGTAATGAAAAACTGTTTTTT. Full variable domain (remainder filled in from reference TRBV30 and TRBJ1-4): SQTIHQWPATLVQPVGSPLSLECTVEGTSNPNLYWYRQAAGRGLQLLFYSVGIGQISSEVPQNLSASRPQDRQFILSSKKLLLSDSGFYLCASQITGAGNEKLFFGSGTQLSVL.

The rearrangement links TRBV10-3 to TRBJ2-3; no definite D call. The CDR3 is 16 amino acids. CDR1 is ENHRY, CDR2 SYGVKD, per germline. The V and J ends lost 0 bases and 7 bases respectively, with 17 bases between them. The CDR3 nucleotides are TGTGCCATCAGTGAGTCGTATTCGTGGAGAACTCATACGCAGTATTTT. Its translation is CAISESYSWRTHTQYF.

The V gene is TRBV18, the J gene TRBJ2-2; tentatively, D is TRBD2 (6 bases). Looked up from germline, CDR1 is KGHSH and CDR2 is LQKENI. CDR3 length equals 16 residues. V shed 0 bases and J shed 6 bases, with 14 bases lying between them. The CDR3 DNA reads as TGTGCCAGCTCACCACCAGCAGGCCCGGGGGCCGGGGAGCTGTTTTTT. It specifies CASSPPAGPGAGELFF.

The gene calls are TRBV7-2 and TRBJ2-5, with 8 bases that match TRBD2. CDR3 length: 14 residues. Trimming removed 3 bases from V and 5 bases from J; junction bases left unmatched: 5. The V gene's germline CDR1 is SGHTA and CDR2 FQGNSA. CDR3 sequence reads: CASSFSGTSETQYF. DNA for the CDR3: TGTGCCAGCAGCTTTAGCGGGACCAGTGAGACCCAGTACTTC.

J is TRBJ1-4 and V is TRBV6-5, with D possibly being TRBD1 (5 bases). This CDR3 has 15 amino acids. Germline V gene data show CDR1 as MNHEY and CDR2 as SVGAGI. Trimming removed 0 bases at V and 7 bases at J, with 12 bases between. As DNA, the CDR3 is TGTGCCAGCAGTTACTCGGGGGTACTTACTGAAAAACTGTTTTTT. It specifies CASSYSGVLTEKLFF.

DNA of the CDR3: TGCGCCAGCAGCCGGACTAGCGGGCTTTACAATGAGCAGTTCTTC. This sequence encodes CASSRTSGLYNEQFF. This rearrangement joins TRBV5-1 to TRBJ2-1; 11 bases are a match to TRBD2. Trimming took 4 bases from V and 4 from J; bases not matched to a gene: 4. Germline V CDR1 and CDR2: SGHRS, YFSETQ. CDR3 length: 15 residues.

This chain joins TRBV5-1 and TRBJ2-7; 10 bases map to TRBD2. The V segment lost 0 bases and the J segment 4 bases; nucleotides outside the gene matches: 7. Germline V CDR1 and CDR2: SGHRS, YFSETQ. This CDR3 has 16 amino acids. CDR3 sequence reads: CASSLGPSGSTYEQYF. The CDR3 bases are TGCGCCAGCAGCTTGGGCCCTAGCGGGAGCACATACGAGCAGTACTTC. Combining the CDR3 with reference TRBV5-1 and TRBJ2-7 gives the whole variable domain KAGVTQTPRYLIKTRGQQVTLSCSPISGHRSVSWYQQTPGQGLQFLFEYFSETQRNKGNFPGRFSGRQFSNSRSEMNVSTLELGDSALYLCASSLGPSGSTYEQYFGPGTRLTVT.

The rearrangement uses TRBV15 and TRBJ2-1, with D perhaps matching TRBD2 (5 bases). CDR3 length: 16 residues. From germline, CDR1 is LNHNV and CDR2 YYDKDF (reference sequence). With 9 bases removed from V and 3 bases from J, the gap between germline ends came to 21 bases. The CDR3 here is CATRRYLREGYNEQFF. The CDR3 DNA sequence: TGTGCCACTCGCCGATACCTCCGAGAGGGCTACAATGAGCAGTTCTTC.

This clone occurred once. This sequence joins TRBV9 and TRBJ2-6; no firm D call. V dropped 0 bases and J dropped 2 bases, with 9 bases sitting between them. The germline V gene encodes CDR1 SGDLS and CDR2 YYNGEE. This CDR3 is 16 amino acids long. In nucleotides, the CDR3 is TGTGCCAGCAGCGTAGATCCCAGCCCTGGGGCCAACGTCCTGACTTTC. It encodes CASSVDPSPGANVLTF. Complete variable domain (other parts from reference TRBV9 and TRBJ2-6): DSGVTQTPKHLITATGQRVTLRCSPRSGDLSVYWYQQSLDQGLQFLIQYYNGEERAKGNILERFSAQQFPDLHSELNLSSLELGDSALYFCASSVDPSPGANVLTFGAGSRLTVL.

A word on this clone: Other nucleotide sequences in the sample specify the same CDR3. This chain links TRBV19 with TRBJ2-3, with TRBD1 matching 8 bases. Germline CDR1 LNHDA, CDR2 SQIVND (reference sequence). This CDR3 is 15 amino acids long. V lost 4 bases and J lost 1; bases outside the gene matches: 4. The CDR3 DNA sequence: TGTGCCAGTAGTACCGGGACAGGCGGCACAGATACGCAGTATTTT. It yields the protein CASSTGTGGTDTQYF.

This chain links TRBV5-1 with TRBJ2-5; 9 bases map to TRBD1. V was clipped by 4 bases and J by 0 bases; unmatched bases: 4. CDR1 is SGHRS and CDR2 is YFSETQ in the germline V gene. The CDR3 totals 15 residues. The CDR3, as DNA: TGCGCCAGCAGCGCAGGGGACAGGGACCAAGAGACCCAGTACTTC. Translating it yields CASSAGDRDQETQYF.

The V call is TRBV14, the J call TRBJ2-5, with TRBD2 matching 10 bases. Germline lookup yields CDR1 SGHDN and CDR2 FVKESK. The CDR3 is made up of 16 amino acids. With V trimmed by 1 base and J by 7 bases, 9 bases remained unmatched. The CDR3 spells CASSQGVSGRSGTQYF. CDR3 bases: TGTGCCAGCAGCCAAGGCGTTAGCGGGAGGTCGGGGACCCAGTACTTC.